This T cell receptor beta chain comes out of a study of early T cells in non-severe SARS-CoV-2 infection. Study-level information: Bulk RNA taken from unsorted whole blood was sequenced, leaving chains unpaired.

Study-level points and caveats: The study's VDJdb matching favored anti-spike CD8 responses and missed private and CD4 specificities.

Individual cDNA molecules were tagged with unique molecular identifiers, the study reported. TCRdb redid the calling of the 5' RACE reads with MiXCR, one entry per CDR3 protein. The sample records more than 75,000 distinct CDR3 sequences, roughly 13% being singletons. CDR1 is SGHDN and CDR2 is FVKESK in the germline V gene. J lost 4 bases, V lost 1 base, and 0 bases had no gene match. The CDR3 has 14 amino acids. This clonotype was recorded many times. Its antigen remains unidentified. The J gene is TRBJ2-1, the V gene TRBV14; TRBD1 matches at 8 bases. This clonotype was obtained from an adult who was a healthcare worker with PCR-confirmed SARS-CoV-2 infection or an uninfected control (not recorded which). Sequenced: whole blood. The CDR3 coding sequence is TGTGCCAGCAGCCAAGGACAGGGGTACAATGAGCAGTTCTTC. Its protein product is CASSQGQGYNEQFF.